This T cell receptor (beta chain) stems from a study of T cells in women clearing cervical HPV infection. Each participant carried one incident cervical HPV16 infection only. The protocol was immunoSEQ multiplex PCR, while the TCRdb copy is restricted to in-frame clones and leaves out a portion. The specimen's table records 22,000 or so clones. Sample: blood buffy coat. The TCR comes from a woman aged 18 to 75 with a cervical HPV16 infection that either progressed to CIN3+ or cleared (not recorded which).

The DNA read from the CDR3 is TGTGCCAGCAGCCAAGATTTAAGACTAGCTGCCGAG. Its translation is CASSQDLRLAAE. In full, the CDR3 is CASSQDLRLAAEQYF. The chain employs TRBV14 and TRBJ2-7, with 7 bases lining up with TRBD2. The read terminates 3 residues before the CDR3 end, so the remaining end is supplied by the germline J gene. CDR1 and CDR2 (germline): SGHDN, FVKESK. This CDR3 region has 15 residues. J gave up 6 bases and V 0 bases, and 8 bases lay outside the gene matches.